The clone carrying this T cell receptor beta chain has just a few counts. The antigen is unknown. This specimen belongs to a study of glioma-infiltrating T cells. Study results and limitations: CDR3 overlap between tissue and blood was very small.

The germline V gene encodes CDR1 MDHEN and CDR2 SYDVKM. The germline V and J ends were trimmed by 6 bases and 0 bases, with 9 bases remaining between them. The CDR3 is 15 amino acids. Using RNA template, CDR3s of TCR alpha and beta were amplified with iRepertoire arm-PCR. Input was 100-400 ng of tissue mRNA or PBMC total RNA. TCRdb re-called the multiplex PCR reads with MiXCR, one entry per CDR3 protein. The sample includes about 140,000 distinct CDR3 sequences, approximately 40% of them seen just once. Sample: glioma tissue, nonneoplastic brain tissue, or PBMCs (not recorded which). The chain joins TRBV28 to TRBJ1-6; D is uncertain. This TCR was sampled from a human donor with low-grade glioma or glioblastoma, undergoing nonglioma brain surgery, or in good health (not recorded which). The CDR3 protein is CASSGGSSYNSPLHF. The CDR3 DNA follows: TGTGCCAGCAGCGGTGGGAGCTCCTATAATTCACCCCTCCACTTT.